This entry lists 20 T cell receptor beta chains sequenced from one sample in a study of blood T cell repertoires in COVID-19. Clones were sequenced by immunoSEQ multiplex PCR, and TCRdb holds only the in-frame ones, with some missing. The table shows 150,000 or so clones, with 75% to 90% occurring only once. The specimen sequenced was peripheral blood. These receptors all come from a man aged 55 to 69 with COVID-19, enrolled during active disease.

A note on this clone: No DNA is shown, since the ends of the CDR3 on it are uncertain; the CDR3 is the one TCRdb lists. The CDR3 spells CASSRDFGNEQFF. V and J are TRBV6-4 and TRBJ2-1; the table gives TRBD2 as D, unverified against the DNA. The CDR3 is 13 residues long, counting both termini. The germline gives CDR1 MRHNA, CDR2 SNTAGT.

The rearrangement joins TRBV28 to TRBJ2-7; TRBD1 is a possible D gene (6 bases). V was clipped by 6 bases and J by 3 bases, with 12 bases between them. The CDR3 extends over 13 amino acids. Germline values: CDR1 MDHEN, CDR2 SYDVKM. The CDR3 reads CASRTGTSYEQYF. CDR3 sequence (DNA): TGTGCCAGCAGAACGGGGACAAGCTACGAGCAGTACTTC.

Only a few counts were recorded for this clone. The rearrangement links TRBV5-1 to TRBJ2-5; 7 bases line up with TRBD1. The CDR3 is 13 amino acids. The germline gives CDR1 SGHRS, CDR2 YFSETQ. With 4 bases clipped from V and 2 bases from J, the junction kept 2 bases outside the gene matches. CDR3 sequence (DNA): TGCGCCAGCAGCCCGGGACAGCAAGAGACCCAGTACTTC. Its translation: CASSPGQQETQYF.

The chain is built from TRBV10-3 and TRBJ1-1; 7 nucleotides align to TRBD1. Germline-derived CDR1 and CDR2 are ENHRY and SYGVKD. The length of the CDR3 is 15 residues. Germline trimming cut 3 bases from V and 6 bases from J; bases unmatched to any gene: 10. CDR3 sequence (DNA): TGTGCCATCAGTGACACCGGGACAGCCATCGCTGAAGCTTTCTTT. Its translation is CAISDTGTAIAEAFF.

The chain has TRBV5-1 and TRBJ2-2, with a weak D call TRBD1 (6 bases). CDR3 length equals 16 residues. The V end was cut by 4 bases, the J end by 1 base, with 14 bases between. Germline CDR1 is SGHRS and CDR2 is YFSETQ. The CDR3 spells CASSLSGQMNTGELFF. The CDR3 DNA reads as TGCGCCAGCAGCCTCTCGGGACAAATGAACACCGGGGAGCTGTTTTTT.

The chain carries TRBV7-2 and TRBJ2-7; 10 nucleotides line up with TRBD1. The CDR3 extends over 14 amino acids. The germline gives CDR1 SGHTA, CDR2 FQGNSA. The V and J ends lost 2 bases and 9 bases, in that order; junction bases with no gene match: 7. The CDR3 spells CASSLRDRGSSQYF. DNA for the CDR3: TGTGCCAGCAGCTTAAGGGACAGGGGTTCCTCGCAGTACTTC.

This clone was counted only a few times. This chain connects TRBV19 to TRBJ1-6; D is undetermined. Looked up from germline, CDR1 is LNHDA and CDR2 is SQIVND (reference sequence). V was pared by 9 bases and J by 8 bases, with 14 bases between. The length of the CDR3 is 13 residues. The CDR3 loop is CASNPGYYSPLHF. Written as DNA, the CDR3 is TGTGCCAGCAACCCGGGTTATTATTCACCCCTCCACTTT.

The rearrangement links TRBV11-3 to TRBJ2-7; 10 positions agree with TRBD2. V shed 6 bases and J 5 bases; nucleotides not matched to a gene: 7. CDR1 and CDR2 (germline): SGHNT, YENEEA. The CDR3 is 14 residues long. CDR3 sequence reads: CASSSSGGYDEQYF. DNA of the CDR3: TGTGCCAGCAGTAGTAGCGGGGGGTACGACGAGCAGTACTTC.

This chain joins TRBV7-2 and TRBJ1-2; 11 bases agree with TRBD1. CDR1 SGHTA and CDR2 FQGNSA come from the germline V gene. This CDR3 spans 15 amino acids. With 6 bases clipped from V and 4 bases from J, the junction kept 7 bases outside the gene matches. CDR3 sequence (DNA): TGTGCCAGCAGTCCCGGGACAGGGGGGGTCTATGGCTACACCTTC. It specifies CASSPGTGGVYGYTF.

This sequence joins TRBV13 and TRBJ2-7; 7 bases map to TRBD1. Germline assignment: CDR1 PRHDT and CDR2 FYEKMQ (reference sequence). Unmatched junction bases numbered 11, after V lost 6 bases and J lost 0 bases. CDR3 length equals 16 residues. CDR3 in DNA: TGTGCCAGCAGTTACCCGGGACAGATCAACTCCTACGAGCAGTACTTC. This sequence encodes CASSYPGQINSYEQYF.

J is TRBJ1-2 and V is TRBV7-2; a weak D match, TRBD1 (6 bases). The CDR3 runs 13 residues. Trimming left V 5 bases short and J 6 bases short, with 13 bases between. Per the germline V gene, CDR1 is SGHTA and CDR2 is FQGNSA. CDR3 nucleotide sequence: TGTGCCAGCAGCACCCGACAGGTCGATGGCTACACCTTC. This codes for CASSTRQVDGYTF.

This clone was seen only a few times. V usage is TRBV5-1 and J usage is TRBJ2-7; D is possibly TRBD1 (6 bases). CDR3 length equals 14 residues. V shed 0 bases and J shed 7 bases, with 14 bases lying between them. CDR1 SGHRS and CDR2 YFSETQ come from the germline V gene. CDR3 in DNA: TGCGCCAGCAGCTTGGTACAGGGCAGGCGGGAGCAGTACTTC. As protein: CASSLVQGRREQYF.

This sequence joins TRBV5-1 and TRBJ1-2, with TRBD1 as a possible D gene (6 bases). CDR3 size: 14 residues. V lost 0 bases, J lost 6 bases, and 12 bases lay in between. Germline V gene sequence: CDR1 SGHRS, CDR2 YFSETQ. The CDR3 region has the DNA TGCGCCAGCAGCTTGGGGCAGGGGAGAGATGGCTACACCTTC. Amino acids: CASSLGQGRDGYTF. The full variable domain, rest sourced from reference TRBV5-1 and TRBJ1-2, is KAGVTQTPRYLIKTRGQQVTLSCSPISGHRSVSWYQQTPGQGLQFLFEYFSETQRNKGNFPGRFSGRQFSNSRSEMNVSTLELGDSALYLCASSLGQGRDGYTFGSGTRLTVV.

This chain joins TRBV10-3 and TRBJ2-1, with 10 bases matching TRBD2. The CDR3 runs 14 residues. CDR1 and CDR2 from the germline V gene are ENHRY and SYGVKD. With V trimmed by 9 bases and J by 7 bases, 9 bases remained unmatched. The CDR3 here is CAIGGASGGNEQFF. CDR3 DNA: TGTGCCATAGGGGGGGCTAGCGGGGGAAATGAGCAGTTCTTC.

V gene TRBV11-2 combines with J gene TRBJ1-6, with 8 nucleotides matching TRBD1. Germline V gene data show CDR1 as SGHAT and CDR2 as FQNNGV. The CDR3 runs 15 residues. V dropped 4 bases and J dropped 10; count of bases not matched to a gene: 9. The CDR3 DNA sequence: TGTGCCAGCAGCTCCAGACAGGGGTATGGGTCACCCCTCCACTTT. Residues: CASSSRQGYGSPLHF.

The chain couples TRBV4-3 to TRBJ1-2; D remains ambiguous. V shed 0 bases and J shed 7 bases, with 15 bases lying between them. The CDR3 covers 15 residues. Germline CDR1 is LGHNA and CDR2 is YSLEER. CDR3 DNA: TGCGCCAGCAGCCAAGACCTCTCGCTACGGAGTGGCTACACCTTC. It yields the protein CASSQDLSLRSGYTF.

The CDR3 region has the DNA TGTGCCAGCAGTTATGGAACAGCTGGAAACACCATATATTTT. It yields the protein CASSYGTAGNTIYF. The chain is built from TRBV6-6 and TRBJ1-3; D is unresolved. Germline CDR1 is MNHNY and CDR2 is SVGAGI (reference sequence). V was cut by 3 bases and J by 2 bases, with 8 bases left in between. The length of the CDR3 is 14 residues.

The chain employs TRBV24-1 and TRBJ1-5; D may be TRBD1 (6 bases). The CDR3 is made up of 13 amino acids. V was trimmed by 0 bases and J by 7 bases, leaving 6 bases between them. Germline V gene data show CDR1 as KGHDR and CDR2 as SFDVKD. The CDR3 is CATSDLQGQPQHF. The CDR3 DNA reads TGTGCCACCAGTGATTTGCAGGGGCAGCCCCAGCATTTT.

V usage is TRBV5-1 and J usage is TRBJ2-5; maybe TRBD1 (5 bases). CDR1 and CDR2 from the germline V gene are SGHRS and YFSETQ. The CDR3 extends over 15 amino acids. Trimming took 0 bases from V and 1 from J, leaving 10 bases between them. The CDR3 DNA sequence: TGCGCCAGCAGCTTGGGCCAGGGTCCCCAAGAGACCCAGTACTTC. Encoded protein: CASSLGQGPQETQYF. The entire variable domain, with the rest obtained from reference TRBV5-1 and TRBJ2-5, is as follows: KAGVTQTPRYLIKTRGQQVTLSCSPISGHRSVSWYQQTPGQGLQFLFEYFSETQRNKGNFPGRFSGRQFSNSRSEMNVSTLELGDSALYLCASSLGQGPQETQYFGPGTRLLVL.

V and J are TRBV7-2 and TRBJ1-3; weak D call: TRBD1 (5 bases). Trimming shortened V by 5 bases and J by 4 bases, and 12 bases separated the two germline ends. CDR1 SGHTA and CDR2 FQGNSA come from the germline V gene. There are 14 residues in the CDR3. This CDR3 is CASSESGSGNTIYF. The DNA of the CDR3 is TGTGCCAGCAGCGAATCAGGGTCGGGAAACACCATATATTTT.